This T cell receptor (beta chain) was identified in a study of blood T cell repertoires in COVID-19 (dated by TCRdb to 2019 to 2021). Looking at the study overall: Samples from collaborators originated in the United States, Italy and Spain and spanned both the acute and convalescent phases of COVID-19. The material from the prospective study consisted of cDNA or gDNA derived from T cells, B-cell-depleted T cells, or PBMCs. The dataset comprised deeply sampled blood TCRbeta repertoires from subjects exposed to, actively infected with, or recovered from COVID-19. The repertoires were released in a freely available public database meant as a resource for research on the immune response to SARS-CoV-2. The samples were drawn from the first 160 participants of the ongoing ImmuneRACE study and from 1,200 or so subjects provided by 6 global collaborators. A de-identified subject ID, COVID-19 status, age in years and sex were almost always included in the sample metadata. Where HLA class I and class II types were available, the types were taken from metadata supplied by the sample provider, not from assay-based typing. The study at large found these results: Clinical and demographic metadata were provided uncurated, with the amount varying by source and participant.

Another Seattle source contributed samples from volunteer blood donors who had recovered from COVID-19. Whole blood was collected in K2EDTA tubes by collaborating institutions according to the institutions' own protocols. For TCRbeta analysis, collaborators shipped samples in one of three forms: frozen whole blood, isolated PBMCs, or DNA extracted from either of those sample types. TCRbeta CDR3 regions were amplified from genomic DNA using the immunoSEQ Assay, a bias-controlled multiplex PCR. The published analysis was carried out like this. The number of nucleated cells in each sample was estimated by amplification of reference gene primers within the assay. Sequence reads were collapsed and filtered to measure the absolute abundance of every unique TCRbeta CDR3 rearrangement. For each sample, productive Simpson clonality was calculated as the square root of Simpson's diversity index over productive rearrangements. Drawn from immuneACCESS, this table holds only the in-frame rearrangements with V and J called that TCRdb kept. Clones are partly lost; checked studies trace under half to an unresolved V gene and leave the rest unexplained. V and J calls and clone size are copied from that table; D and trimming were computed from the DNA. In all, the sample holds around 150,000 clones, and about 72% of those were seen once. The ten largest make up 9.5% to 13% of the sample.

This clone was seen once. Its cognate antigen has yet to be identified. No quality values exist for individual bases; no much larger clone is one base distant. The CDR3 holds 13 amino acids from the cysteine to the phenylalanine. Only the CDR3 part of the read is kept: 39 bases, read in frame from the first base. V sheds 7 bases and J sheds 6 bases, leaving 12 bases between their ends. The V and J genes are TRBV12-3 or TRBV12-4 and TRBJ1-4; a tentative D call is TRBD1 (5 bases match). The specimen sequenced was peripheral blood. The TCR sequence derives from a man in his 60s who had recovered from COVID-19. The DNA sequence is as follows: TGTGCCAGCACTCGAGCGACAGATGAAAAACTGTTTTTT. Its protein is CASTRATDEKLFF.